One sample yielded the 30 T cell receptor beta chains listed below, sequenced in a study of breast tumors, draining lymph nodes, adjacent tissues. TCRdb passed the multiplex PCR reads through MiXCR, listing each CDR3 protein once. The sample consists of under 80,000 distinct CDR3 sequences, about 40% of them appearing once. Sequencing was carried out using breast tumor tissue. These receptors all stem from a female donor with breast cancer. Some clones in this sample may be carry-over from other donors' samples.

This clonotype is categorized as large. V and J are TRBV9 and TRBJ1-6; D is uncertain. The germline V and J ends were trimmed by 3 bases and 4 bases, with 8 bases remaining between them. CDR1 and CDR2 from the germline V gene are SGDLS and YYNGEE. CDR3 length: 14 residues. DNA for the CDR3: TGTGCCAGCAGCGAAGAGGCGTATAATTCACCCCTCCACTTT. The encoded protein is CASSEEAYNSPLHF.

Of note for this clonotype: The missing conserved phenylalanine or tryptophan at the end of this CDR3 makes a read error likely. The DNA is left out, because the CDR3 cannot be placed on it with certainty; the CDR3 is given as TCRdb lists it. This sequence joins TRBV10-1 and TRBJ2-2. Counting both end residues, the CDR3 totals 14 amino acids. Germline CDR1 is WNHNN and CDR2 is SYGVQD (reference sequence). CDR3 region: CASSDTRNTGELRI.

The J gene is TRBJ1-2, the V gene TRBV20-1; tentative D call: TRBD1 (6 bases). The germline CDR1 and CDR2 sequences are DFQATT and SNEGSKA (reference sequence). The length of the CDR3 is 13 residues. The V end lost 5 bases, the J end lost 2 bases, and 12 bases lay between the germline ends. In nucleotides, the CDR3 is TGCAGTGCTCCTCACGACAGGAACTATGGCTACACCTTC. Translating gives CSAPHDRNYGYTF.

This clonotype was detected ten times or more. The chain recombines TRBV7-9 with TRBJ1-5, with 9 bases fitting TRBD1. Germline assignment: CDR1 SEHNR and CDR2 FQNEAQ (reference sequence). The CDR3 loop spans 19 amino acids. J lost 0 bases, V lost 2 bases, and 11 bases had no gene match. CDR3 residues: CASSLFPGQGRDSNQPQHF. CDR3 DNA: TGTGCCAGCAGCTTATTCCCGGGACAGGGAAGGGATAGCAATCAGCCCCAGCATTTT.

This chain connects TRBV19 to TRBJ1-4, with D possibly being TRBD1 (6 bases). Trimming shortened V by 5 bases and J by 12 bases, and 10 bases separated the two germline ends. The length of the CDR3 is 11 residues. The V gene's germline CDR1 is LNHDA and CDR2 SQIVND (reference sequence). Here the CDR3 DNA reads TGTGCCAGTAGTTCGGGGGCGGAACTGTTTTTT. Translated, it gives CASSSGAELFF.

This chain connects TRBV14 to TRBJ1-5; no clear D. V lost 1 base and J lost 2, with 0 bases in between. The V gene's germline CDR1 is SGHDN and CDR2 FVKESK. This CDR3 has 12 residues. CDR3 nucleotides: TGTGCCAGCAGCCAAGGCAATCAGCCCCAGCATTTT. It is translated as CASSQGNQPQHF.

The CDR3 loop reads CASTGQANTGELFF. The CDR3 DNA reads as TGTGCCAGCACGGGACAAGCGAACACCGGGGAGCTGTTTTTT. The V gene is TRBV2, the J gene TRBJ2-2; D is perhaps TRBD1 (6 bases). Trimming removed 7 bases at V and 0 bases at J, with 9 bases between. CDR3 length equals 14 residues. The germline CDR1 and CDR2 sequences are SNHLY and FYNNEI.

The V call is TRBV7-8, the J call TRBJ1-1; D is uncertain. V lost 6 bases and J lost 0, with 14 bases in between. The germline gives CDR1 SGHVS, CDR2 FQNEAQ. This CDR3 has 15 residues. The CDR3 here is CASRDEGKVNTEAFF. The DNA for the CDR3 is TGTGCCAGCAGGGACGAGGGCAAAGTGAACACTGAAGCTTTCTTT.

To note about this clonotype: In this CDR3 the conserved last residue, phenylalanine or tryptophan, is missing, so a read error is likely. The chain joins TRBV25-1 to TRBJ1-1; D may be TRBD1 (6 bases). CDR1 is MGHDK, CDR2 SYGVNS, per germline. The CDR3 contains 14 residues. V gave up 6 bases and J gave up 3 bases, with 14 bases separating them. This CDR3 reads CASRSDRLDTEAFS. As DNA, the CDR3 is TGTGCCAGCAGGTCTGACAGGTTAGACACTGAAGCTTTCTCT.

With respect to this clonotype: A clone one base away is much larger, so this may be a read error. The CDR3 DNA reads as TGTGCCAGCAGTTACCCGCCTAGTAGCGGGCACCGCACAGATACGCAGTATTTT. It codes for CASSYPPSSGHRTDTQYF. The V call is TRBV6-2 or TRBV6-3, the J call TRBJ2-3, with 7 bases identical to TRBD2. Germline CDR1 is MNHEY and CDR2 is SVGEGT. The CDR3 runs to 18 residues. J lost 1 base, V lost 2 bases, and 12 bases had no gene match.

This clonotype came up many times. Given a much more abundant clone one base away, this may be a read error. This rearrangement joins TRBV20-1 to TRBJ2-5; TRBD2 agrees at 7 bases. Looked up from germline, CDR1 is DFQATT and CDR2 is SNEGSKA (reference sequence). The CDR3 sequence is 11 residues long. The CDR3 region is CSARSGETQSF. In DNA, the CDR3 is TGCAGTGCTAGAAGCGGGGAGACCCAGTCCTTC.

The chain employs TRBV7-3 and TRBJ1-3; D is unresolved. V shed 4 bases and J shed 12 bases, with 25 bases lying between them. The CDR3 runs to 16 residues. Germline assignment: CDR1 SGHTA and CDR2 FQGTGA. The CDR3, as DNA: TGTGCCAGCAGCTATGCGACGCCGAGCTCTATAAGCAGCATATATTTT. Encoded protein: CASSYATPSSISSIYF. Together with reference TRBV7-3 and TRBJ1-3, the CDR3 gives the full variable domain: GAGVSQTPSNKVTEKGKYVELRCDPISGHTALYWYRQSLGQGPEFLIYFQGTGAADDSGLPNDRFFAVRPEGSVSTLKIQRTERGDSAVYLCASSYATPSSISSIYFGEGSWLTVV.

Concerning this clonotype: At one boundary the junction diverges from the germline segment, which might be a read error. The chain recombines TRBV11-3 with TRBJ2-3; 7 bases fit TRBD2. The CDR3 length is 17 residues. CDR1 and CDR2 (germline): SGHNT, YENEEA. In DNA form, the CDR3 reads TGCGCCGGCAGCTTAGTGTTGGCTAGCGGACTCACAGATACGCAGTATTTT. It is translated as CAGSLVLASGLTDTQYF.

To note about this clonotype: This is likely a read error, given that the CDR3 carries no conserved phenylalanine or tryptophan at its end. The rearrangement uses TRBV4-2 and TRBJ2-2; 12 bases align to TRBD1. The length of the CDR3 is 15 residues. The germline CDR1 and CDR2 sequences are LGHNA and YNFKEQ. The CDR3 nucleotides read TGTGCCAGCAGCCTAAAGGGACAGGGGGCCGGGGAACTGTTTTCT. This gives the protein CASSLKGQGAGELFS.

The V and J genes are TRBV2 and TRBJ2-3; D not certain. Germline V gives CDR1 SNHLY, CDR2 FYNNEI. V dropped 8 bases and J dropped 3 bases, with 15 bases sitting between them. CDR3 length equals 14 residues. DNA of the CDR3: TGTGCCAGCTTAGGTATAATTCAGACAGATACGCAGTATTTT. Translation: CASLGIIQTDTQYF.

The rearrangement uses TRBV7-9 and TRBJ1-4; D not resolved. CDR1 SEHNR and CDR2 FQNEAQ come from the germline V gene (reference sequence). V was shortened by 1 base and J by 3 bases, with 9 bases between the two germline ends. This CDR3 has 15 residues. The CDR3 is CASSLGWVANEKLFF. As DNA, the CDR3 is TGTGCCAGCAGCTTAGGTTGGGTGGCTAATGAAAAACTGTTTTTT.

This chain links TRBV9 with TRBJ2-5; no firm D call. The CDR3 consists of 12 residues. Germline-derived CDR1 and CDR2 are SGDLS and YYNGEE. Trimming took 2 bases from V and 1 from J, leaving 3 bases between them. This CDR3 is CASSVGQETQYF. The CDR3 bases are TGTGCCAGCAGCGTTGGCCAAGAGACCCAGTACTTC.

In its sample, this clonotype was seen a few times. The chain is built from TRBV20-1 and TRBJ1-1; D gene uncertain. Germline V lookup: CDR1 DFQATT, CDR2 SNEGSKA (reference sequence). The CDR3 length is 13 residues. Trimming left V 5 bases short and J 2 bases short, with 12 bases between. CDR3 in DNA: TGCAGTGCTCCATCCCGCGCTAACACTGAAGCTTTCTTT. Its translation: CSAPSRANTEAFF.

On this clonotype: This clone may be a read error of a much larger clone one base away. The genes are TRBV6-4 and TRBJ1-1; TRBD1 is a possible D gene (6 bases). The CDR3 has 15 residues. The germline gives CDR1 MRHNA, CDR2 SNTAGT. This chain's CDR3 is CASRLRTVRNAEAFF. The CDR3 DNA sequence: TGTGCCAGCAGACTACGGACAGTCAGGAACGCTGAAGCTTTCTTT.

This sequence joins TRBV9 and TRBJ2-7; 7 bases agree with TRBD1. The CDR3 totals 17 residues. CDR1 is SGDLS, CDR2 YYNGEE, per germline. V gave up 6 bases and J gave up 6 bases; unmatched junction bases: 21. CDR3 sequence reads: CASNGDSPGQVSTEQYF. The CDR3 region has the DNA TGTGCCAGCAACGGAGATTCCCCCGGACAGGTTTCCACCGAGCAGTACTTC.

This clonotype was found once. The chain carries TRBV5-5 and TRBJ2-7; D perhaps matches TRBD1 (6 bases). Germline lookup yields CDR1 SGHKS and CDR2 YYEKEE (reference sequence). This CDR3 is built from 16 residues. With 1 base removed from V and 3 bases from J, the gap between germline ends came to 17 bases. The CDR3 DNA is TGTGCCAGCAGCTTGCAGCTAGCCCGGGACATCTACGAGCAGTACTTC. Translated, it gives CASSLQLARDIYEQYF. The variable domain in full, with the rest retrieved from reference TRBV5-5 and TRBJ2-7, is DAGVTQSPTHLIKTRGQQVTLRCSPISGHKSVSWYQQVLGQGPQFIFQYYEKEERGRGNFPDRFSARQFPNYSSELNVNALLLGDSALYLCASSLQLARDIYEQYFGPGTRLTVT.

This clonotype showed up many times. The gene calls are TRBV29-1 and TRBJ1-1; no clear D gene. Germline V gene sequence: CDR1 SQVTM, CDR2 ANQGSEA. The CDR3 has 13 amino acids. V was trimmed by 7 bases and J by 5 bases, leaving 17 bases between them. CDR3 bases: TGCAGCGGCAAAGCCCGAGAAACGACTGAAGCTTTCTTT. Protein sequence: CSGKARETTEAFF.

The chain carries TRBV6-1 and TRBJ2-2; D call uncertain. The germline gives CDR1 MNHNS, CDR2 SASEGT. The CDR3 extends over 15 amino acids. Trimming shortened V by 5 bases and J by 0 bases, and 10 bases separated the two germline ends. In DNA form, the CDR3 reads TGTGCCAGCAGTCTTCCCCGGGCGAACACCGGGGAGCTGTTTTTT. Protein: CASSLPRANTGELFF.

The chain links TRBV20-1 to TRBJ1-6; the D gene is possibly TRBD1 (5 bases). Trimming removed 3 bases from V and 8 bases from J, with 17 bases in between. The CDR3 is 15 amino acids. Germline-derived CDR1 and CDR2 are DFQATT and SNEGSKA (reference sequence). The CDR3 nucleotides read TGCAGTGCTAGCCCGGGAGGACACCGCGATTCACCCCTCCACTTT. Translation gives CSASPGGHRDSPLHF.

This clonotype occurred many times. The chain combines TRBV12-3 or TRBV12-4 with TRBJ2-2; no clear D. Trimming took 7 bases from V and 4 from J, leaving 10 bases between them. The CDR3 has 13 residues. The CDR3 DNA follows: TGTGCCAGCAAGGACCTTCGCACCGGGGAGCTGTTTTTT. This codes for CASKDLRTGELFF.

This clonotype was picked up a small number of times. This chain joins TRBV30 and TRBJ1-1, with TRBD1 as a possible D gene (5 bases). CDR1 is GTSNPN, CDR2 SVGIG, per germline (reference sequence). The germline V and J ends were trimmed by 1 base and 5 bases, with 11 bases remaining between them. This CDR3 is 13 amino acids long. CDR3 protein: CAWSEEGWTEAFF. The CDR3 coding sequence is TGTGCCTGGAGTGAAGAGGGGTGGACTGAAGCTTTCTTT.

V usage is TRBV29-1 and J usage is TRBJ1-5, with D tentatively TRBD1 (5 bases). Looked up from germline, CDR1 is SQVTM and CDR2 is ANQGSEA. CDR3 length: 14 amino acids. Deletions cut 5 bases from V and 0 bases from J, with 11 bases between. CDR3 amino acids: CSVRRGSSNQPQHF. The CDR3 nucleotides read TGCAGCGTTCGGAGGGGTAGTAGCAATCAGCCCCAGCATTTT.

Details on this clonotype: An end of the junction differs from the germline gene, which may be a read error. This chain joins TRBV6-1 and TRBJ2-7, with no clear D. CDR1 and CDR2 (germline): MNHNS, SASEGT. The CDR3 runs to 14 residues. CDR3 coding DNA: TGTGCCAGCAGGGTAGGGTTGGCCTCCTACGAGCGGTACTTC. It encodes CASRVGLASYERYF.

This clonotype was seen ten or more times. The rearrangement uses TRBV7-2 and TRBJ2-7; a weak D match, TRBD2 (5 bases). The CDR3 loop spans 15 amino acids. From germline, CDR1 is SGHTA and CDR2 FQGNSA. V gave up 1 base and J gave up 1 base, with 11 bases separating them. The CDR3 spells CASSLELTGSYEQYF. CDR3 coding DNA: TGTGCCAGCAGCTTAGAATTGACGGGGTCCTACGAGCAGTACTTC.

This clonotype was counted many times. The chain links TRBV6-4 to TRBJ2-1; no clear D. Trimming took off 3 bases at V and 6 bases at J, with 9 bases between the two ends. This CDR3 contains 13 residues. Germline values: CDR1 MRHNA, CDR2 SNTAGT. This CDR3 is CASSEGFPNEQFF. Written as DNA, the CDR3 is TGTGCCAGCAGTGAAGGCTTCCCCAATGAGCAGTTCTTC.